This T cell receptor beta chain stems from a study of T cells in Graves' hyperthyroidism and ophthalmopathy. General study findings and limits: Separation of ophthalmopathy from stable hyperthyroidism was achieved by a 13 V-J model.

Pregnant or lactating patients were excluded, as were those with uncontrolled infection or other autoimmune disease. The source of the PBMCs was approximately 9.5 ml of fresh peripheral blood. In this sample, this clonotype turned up many times. Antigen unknown. The TCR beta CDR3 regions underwent amplification using RNA transcripts as the source. The TCR CDR3 first-round RT-PCR relied on the HTBI primer set. From the multiplex PCR reads, TCRdb called clonotypes with MiXCR, one entry per CDR3 protein. The table has 250,000 to 300,000 distinct CDR3 sequences, around 15% seen once; the top ten hold roughly 31%. V lost 5 bases and J lost 0, with 14 bases in between. The CDR3 has 16 residues.

The specimen sequenced was blood. This chain connects TRBV12-3 or TRBV12-4 to TRBJ2-1, with D perhaps matching TRBD2 (6 bases). The sequence was collected from a woman aged 45-60 years with Graves' hyperthyroidism that later progressed to Graves' ophthalmopathy. CDR3 nucleotide sequence: TGTGCCAGCAGTCCCCAGGACTACCTCTCCTACAATGAGCAGTTCTTC. Translation: CASSPQDYLSYNEQFF.